This TCR beta chain came from a study of T cells in localized non-small cell lung cancer. A note on this clone: The target antigen is unknown.

Findings and limits, study-wide: Higher blood T cell density tracked longer overall survival. In adjacent lung, a median about 52 of the top 100 tumor clones were found. Adjacent uninvolved lung tissue had the highest T cell clonality, exceeding tumor.

The V gene end was trimmed by 3 bases and the J gene end by 3 bases; junction bases not matched to a gene: 8. The CDR3 has 16 amino acids. Germline lookup yields CDR1 SGDLS and CDR2 YYNGEE. TCRdb's copy holds only in-frame clones and misses some; the assay was immunoSEQ multiplex PCR. The sample carries about 77,000 clones, 88% recorded once. Sequences were derived from peripheral blood, sampled before any cancer treatment. The chain has TRBV9 and TRBJ1-4; TRBD1 matches at 7 bases. This clonotype originated in a woman between 35 and 75 years old with stage I squamous cell lung carcinoma. CDR3 DNA sequence: TGTGCCAGCAGCGCGAAAGCTCAGGGGGCTAATGAAAAACTGTTTTTT. Amino acid sequence: CASSAKAQGANEKLFF.